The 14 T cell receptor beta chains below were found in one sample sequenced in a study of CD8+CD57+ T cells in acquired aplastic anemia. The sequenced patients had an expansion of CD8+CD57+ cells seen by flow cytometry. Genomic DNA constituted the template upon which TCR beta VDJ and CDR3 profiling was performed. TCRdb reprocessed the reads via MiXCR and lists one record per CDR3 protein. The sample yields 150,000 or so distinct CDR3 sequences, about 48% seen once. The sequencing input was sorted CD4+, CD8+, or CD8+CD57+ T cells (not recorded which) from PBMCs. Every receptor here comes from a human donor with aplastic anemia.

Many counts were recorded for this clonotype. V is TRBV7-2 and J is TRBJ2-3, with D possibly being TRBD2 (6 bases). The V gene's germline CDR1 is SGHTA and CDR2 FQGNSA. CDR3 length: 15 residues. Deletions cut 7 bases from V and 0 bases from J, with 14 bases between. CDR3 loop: CASKGPSGSTDTQYF. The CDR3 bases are TGTGCCAGCAAGGGCCCGAGCGGGAGCACAGATACGCAGTATTTT.

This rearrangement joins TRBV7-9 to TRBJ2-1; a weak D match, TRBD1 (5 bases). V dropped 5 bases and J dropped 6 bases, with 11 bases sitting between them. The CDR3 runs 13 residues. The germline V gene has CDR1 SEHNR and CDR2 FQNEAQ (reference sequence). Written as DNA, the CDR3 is TGTGCCAGCAGCCAGGACACCGCCAATGAGCAGTTCTTC. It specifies CASSQDTANEQFF. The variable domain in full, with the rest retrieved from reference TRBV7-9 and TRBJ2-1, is DTGVSQNPRHKITKRGQNVTFRCDPISEHNRLYWYRQTLGQGPEFLTYFQNEAQLEKSRLLSDRFSAERPKGSFSTLEIQRTEQGDSAMYLCASSQDTANEQFFGPGTRLTVL.

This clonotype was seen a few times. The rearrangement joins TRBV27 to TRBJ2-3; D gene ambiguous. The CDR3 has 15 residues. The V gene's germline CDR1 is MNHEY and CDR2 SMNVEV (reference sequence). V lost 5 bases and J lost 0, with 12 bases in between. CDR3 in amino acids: CASSVTRASTDTQYF. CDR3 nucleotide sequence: TGTGCCAGCAGTGTAACACGAGCTAGCACAGATACGCAGTATTTT.

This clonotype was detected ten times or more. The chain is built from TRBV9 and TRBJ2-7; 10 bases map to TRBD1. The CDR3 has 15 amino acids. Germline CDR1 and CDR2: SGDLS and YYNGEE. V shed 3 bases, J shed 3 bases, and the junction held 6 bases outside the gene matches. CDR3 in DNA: TGTGCCAGCAGCGAGGGGACAGGGGCTGTCTACGAGCAGTACTTC. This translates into CASSEGTGAVYEQYF.

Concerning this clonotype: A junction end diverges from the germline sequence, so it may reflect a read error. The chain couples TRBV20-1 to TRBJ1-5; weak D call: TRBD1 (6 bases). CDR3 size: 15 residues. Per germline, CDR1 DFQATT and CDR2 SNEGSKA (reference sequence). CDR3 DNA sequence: TGTAGTGCTAGAGAAGTGCGGGGGGCCAATCAGCCCCAGCATTTT. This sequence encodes CSAREVRGANQPQHF.

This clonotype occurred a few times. Here the CDR3 reads CAISESRQGAPVNSPLHF. The CDR3 nucleotides are TGTGCCATCAGTGAGTCTAGGCAGGGGGCACCTGTAAATTCACCCCTCCACTTT. V is TRBV10-3 and J is TRBJ1-6; 8 bases fit TRBD1. With V trimmed by 0 bases and J by 7 bases, 11 bases remained unmatched. There are 18 residues in the CDR3. CDR1 is ENHRY and CDR2 is SYGVKD in the germline V gene.

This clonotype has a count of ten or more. CDR3 nucleotides: TGCGCCAGCAGCCAAGATTTGGCAGTGAACAATGAGCAGTTCTTC. Its translation: CASSQDLAVNNEQFF. The genes are TRBV4-3 and TRBJ2-1; the D is unclear. The V end was cut by 0 bases, the J end by 5 bases, with 11 bases between. Looked up from germline, CDR1 is LGHNA and CDR2 is YSLEER. This CDR3 is 15 amino acids long.

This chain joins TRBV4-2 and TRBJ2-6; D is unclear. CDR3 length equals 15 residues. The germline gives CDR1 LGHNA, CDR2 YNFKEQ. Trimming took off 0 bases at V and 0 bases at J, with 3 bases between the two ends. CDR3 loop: CASSQDSSGANVLTF. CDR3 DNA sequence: TGTGCCAGCAGCCAAGATAGCTCTGGGGCCAACGTCCTGACTTTC.

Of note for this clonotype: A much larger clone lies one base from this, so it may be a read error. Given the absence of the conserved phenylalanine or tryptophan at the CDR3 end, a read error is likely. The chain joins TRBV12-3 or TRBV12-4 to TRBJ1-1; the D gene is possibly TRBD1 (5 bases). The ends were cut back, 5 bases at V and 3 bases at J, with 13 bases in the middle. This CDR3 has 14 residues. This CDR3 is CASSGLGGYTEAFS. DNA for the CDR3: TGTGCCAGCAGTGGGCTGGGGGGATACACTGAAGCTTTCTCT.

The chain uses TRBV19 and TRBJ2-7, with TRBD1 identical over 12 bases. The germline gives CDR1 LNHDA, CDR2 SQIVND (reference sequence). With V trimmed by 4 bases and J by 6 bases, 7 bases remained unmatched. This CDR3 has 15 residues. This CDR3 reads CASSSVGTGGFEQYF. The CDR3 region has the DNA TGTGCCAGTAGTAGTGTGGGGACAGGGGGCTTCGAGCAGTACTTC.

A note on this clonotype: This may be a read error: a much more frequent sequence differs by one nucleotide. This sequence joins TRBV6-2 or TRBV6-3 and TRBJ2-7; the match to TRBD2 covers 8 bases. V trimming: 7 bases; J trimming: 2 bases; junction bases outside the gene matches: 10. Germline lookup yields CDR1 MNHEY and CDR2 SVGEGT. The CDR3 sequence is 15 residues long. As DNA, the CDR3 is TGTGCCAGCACAGTACTAGCGGAGGACGCCTACGAGCAGTACTTC. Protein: CASTVLAEDAYEQYF.

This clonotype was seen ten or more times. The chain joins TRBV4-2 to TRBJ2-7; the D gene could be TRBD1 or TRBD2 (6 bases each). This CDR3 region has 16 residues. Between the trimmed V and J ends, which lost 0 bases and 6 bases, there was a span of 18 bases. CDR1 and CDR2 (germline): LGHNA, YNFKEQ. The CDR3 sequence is CASSQDGSGEGGEQYF. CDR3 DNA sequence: TGTGCCAGCAGCCAAGATGGATCGGGGGAAGGGGGCGAGCAGTACTTC.

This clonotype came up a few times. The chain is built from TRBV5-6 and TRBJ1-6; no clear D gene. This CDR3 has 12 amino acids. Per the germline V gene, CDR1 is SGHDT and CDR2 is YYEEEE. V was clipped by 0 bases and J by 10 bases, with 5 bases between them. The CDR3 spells CASSLEGSPLHF. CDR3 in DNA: TGTGCCAGCAGCTTGGAAGGCTCACCCCTCCACTTT.

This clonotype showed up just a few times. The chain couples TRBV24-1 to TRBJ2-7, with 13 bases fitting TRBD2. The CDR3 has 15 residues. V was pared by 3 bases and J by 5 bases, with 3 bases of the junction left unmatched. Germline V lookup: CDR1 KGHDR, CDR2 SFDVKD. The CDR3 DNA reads TGTGCCACCAGTGATCCCGGACTAGCGGGAGACGAGCAGTACTTC. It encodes CATSDPGLAGDEQYF.